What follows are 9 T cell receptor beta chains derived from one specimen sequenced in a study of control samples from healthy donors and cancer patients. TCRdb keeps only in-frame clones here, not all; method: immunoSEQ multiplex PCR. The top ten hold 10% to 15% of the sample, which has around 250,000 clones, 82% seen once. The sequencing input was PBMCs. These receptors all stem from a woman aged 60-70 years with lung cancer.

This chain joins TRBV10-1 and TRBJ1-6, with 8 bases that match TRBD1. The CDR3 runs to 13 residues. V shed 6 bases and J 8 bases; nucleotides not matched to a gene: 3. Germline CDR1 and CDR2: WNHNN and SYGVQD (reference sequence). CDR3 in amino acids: CASSGQGYSPLHF. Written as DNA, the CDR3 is TGCGCCAGCAGCGGACAGGGATATTCACCCCTCCACTTT.

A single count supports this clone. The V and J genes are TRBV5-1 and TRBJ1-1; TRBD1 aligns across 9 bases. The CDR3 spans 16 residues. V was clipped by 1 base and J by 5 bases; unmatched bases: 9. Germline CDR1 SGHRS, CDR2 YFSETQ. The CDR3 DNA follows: TGCGCCAGCAGCTTGTGGGGACAGGGTGGAGGTACTGAAGCTTTCTTT. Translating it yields CASSLWGQGGGTEAFF. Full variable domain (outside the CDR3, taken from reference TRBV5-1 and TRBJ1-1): KAGVTQTPRYLIKTRGQQVTLSCSPISGHRSVSWYQQTPGQGLQFLFEYFSETQRNKGNFPGRFSGRQFSNSRSEMNVSTLELGDSALYLCASSLWGQGGGTEAFFGQGTRLTVV.

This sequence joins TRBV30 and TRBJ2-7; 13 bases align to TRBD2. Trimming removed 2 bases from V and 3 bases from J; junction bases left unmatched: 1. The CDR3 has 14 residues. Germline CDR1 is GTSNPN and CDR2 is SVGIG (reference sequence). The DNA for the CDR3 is TGTGCCTGGAGTTGGACTAGCGGGAGCTACGAGCAGTACTTC. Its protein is CAWSWTSGSYEQYF.

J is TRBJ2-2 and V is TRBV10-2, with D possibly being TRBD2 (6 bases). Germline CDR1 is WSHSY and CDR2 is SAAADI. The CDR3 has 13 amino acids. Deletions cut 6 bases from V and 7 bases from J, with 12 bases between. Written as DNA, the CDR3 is TGCGCCAGCAGCTGGACTATTGGCGGGGAGCTGTTTTTT. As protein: CASSWTIGGELFF.

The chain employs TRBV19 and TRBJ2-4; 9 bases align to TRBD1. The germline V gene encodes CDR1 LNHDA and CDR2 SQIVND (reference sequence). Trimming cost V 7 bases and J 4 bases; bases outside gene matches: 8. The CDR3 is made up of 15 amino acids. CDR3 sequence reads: CASNNRGQIKNIQYF. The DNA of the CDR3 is TGTGCCAGTAACAACAGGGGGCAAATTAAAAACATTCAGTACTTC.

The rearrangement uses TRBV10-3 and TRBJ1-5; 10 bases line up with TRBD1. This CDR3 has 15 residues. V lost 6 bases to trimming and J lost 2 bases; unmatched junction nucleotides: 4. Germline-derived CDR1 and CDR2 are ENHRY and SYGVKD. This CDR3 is CAISPTGGGNQPQHF. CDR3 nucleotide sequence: TGTGCCATCAGCCCGACAGGGGGCGGCAATCAGCCCCAGCATTTT.

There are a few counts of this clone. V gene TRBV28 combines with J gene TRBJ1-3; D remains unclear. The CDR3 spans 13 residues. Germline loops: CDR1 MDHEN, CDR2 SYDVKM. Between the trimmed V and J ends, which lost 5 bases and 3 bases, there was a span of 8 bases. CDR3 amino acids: CASSNGHGNTIYF. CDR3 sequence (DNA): TGTGCCAGCAGTAACGGGCATGGAAACACCATATATTTT.

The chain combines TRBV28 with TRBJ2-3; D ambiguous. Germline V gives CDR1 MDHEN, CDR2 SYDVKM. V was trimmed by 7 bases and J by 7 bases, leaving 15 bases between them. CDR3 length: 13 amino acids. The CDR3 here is CASTLALAHTQYF. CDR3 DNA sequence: TGTGCCAGCACCCTGGCGCTTGCTCATACGCAGTATTTT.

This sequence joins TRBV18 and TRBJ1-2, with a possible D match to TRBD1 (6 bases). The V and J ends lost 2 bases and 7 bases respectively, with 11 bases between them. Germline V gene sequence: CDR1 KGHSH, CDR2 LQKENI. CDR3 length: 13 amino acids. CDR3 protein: CASSPSTDSGYTF. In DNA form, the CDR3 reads TGTGCCAGCTCACCATCGACGGACAGTGGCTACACCTTC.